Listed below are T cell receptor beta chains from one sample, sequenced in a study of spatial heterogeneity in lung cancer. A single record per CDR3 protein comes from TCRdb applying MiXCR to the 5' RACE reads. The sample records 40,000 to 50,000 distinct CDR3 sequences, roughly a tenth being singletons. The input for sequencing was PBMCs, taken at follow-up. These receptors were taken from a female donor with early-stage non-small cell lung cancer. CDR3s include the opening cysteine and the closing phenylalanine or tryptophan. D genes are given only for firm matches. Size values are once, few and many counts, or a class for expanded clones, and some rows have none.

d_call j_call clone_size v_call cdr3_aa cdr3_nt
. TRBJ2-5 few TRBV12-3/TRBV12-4 CASSRDYQETQYF TGTGCCAGCAGTCGGGACTACCAAGAGACCCAGTACTTC
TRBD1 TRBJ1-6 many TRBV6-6 CATGDRVSPLHF TGTGCCACAGGGGACAGGGTCTCACCCCTCCACTTT
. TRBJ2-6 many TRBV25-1 CASSEYGLGANVLTF TGTGCCAGCAGTGAATACGGGCTCGGGGCCAACGTCCTGACTTTC
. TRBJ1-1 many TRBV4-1 CASSQVGKRNTEAFF TGCGCCAGCAGCCAAGTGGGGAAGAGGAACACTGAAGCTTTCTTT
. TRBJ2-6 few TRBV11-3 CASSLGSGTAQGEGANVLTF TGTGCCAGCAGCTTGGGGTCAGGAACAGCGCAGGGTGAAGGGGCCAACGTCCTGACTTTC
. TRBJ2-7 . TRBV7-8 CASSLVWGRRAYEQYF TGTGCCAGCAGCTTAGTATGGGGGCGCAGGGCCTACGAGCAGTACTTC
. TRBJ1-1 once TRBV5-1 CASSLRVGSVTEAFF TGCGCCAGCAGCTTGCGGGTGGGAAGTGTAACTGAAGCTTTCTTT
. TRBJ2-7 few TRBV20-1 CSARRGSYEQYF TGCAGTGCTAGGAGGGGCTCCTACGAGCAGTACTTC
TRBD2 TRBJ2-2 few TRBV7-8 CASSPLAGAGELFF TGTGCCAGCAGCCCCCTCGCGGGGGCCGGGGAGCTGTTTTTT
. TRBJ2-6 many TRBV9 CASTSWLSGANVLTF TGTGCCAGCACATCTTGGTTGTCCGGGGCCAACGTCCTGACTTTC
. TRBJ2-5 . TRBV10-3 CAIQGQGRETQYF TGTGCCATCCAGGGGCAGGGTAGAGAGACCCAGTACTTC
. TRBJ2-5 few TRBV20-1 CSATRSTQYF TGCAGTGCTACTCGGTCGACCCAGTACTTC
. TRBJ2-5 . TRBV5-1 CASSLGLLQETQYF TGCGCCAGCAGCTTGGGGCTCCTCCAAGAGACCCAGTACTTC
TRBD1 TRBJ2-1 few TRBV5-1 CASSYDRGEQFF TGCGCCAGCAGCTACGACAGGGGTGAGCAGTTCTTC
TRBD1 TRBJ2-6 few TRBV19 CASSLGTGWSGANVLTF TGTGCCAGTAGTCTTGGGACAGGGTGGTCTGGGGCCAACGTCCTGACTTTC
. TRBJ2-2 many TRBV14 CASSLERAVNTGELFF TGTGCCAGCAGCCTGGAGCGGGCCGTGAACACCGGGGAGCTGTTTTTT
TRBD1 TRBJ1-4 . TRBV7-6 CASSSPMRTGDSNEKLFF TGTGCCAGCAGCTCACCGATGCGCACAGGGGATTCTAATGAAAAACTGTTTTTT
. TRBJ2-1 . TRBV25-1 CASSDLQGSYNEQFF TGTGCCAGCAGTGACCTACAGGGCTCCTACAATGAGCAGTTCTTC
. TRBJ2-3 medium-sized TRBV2 CASSRPDTVITDTQYF TGTGCCAGCAGCCGCCCGGACACTGTTATCACAGATACGCAGTATTTT
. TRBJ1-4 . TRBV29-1 CSARWGDNEKLFF TGCAGCGCCCGTTGGGGGGATAATGAAAAACTGTTTTTT
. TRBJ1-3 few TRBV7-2 CASSLVGGSGNTIYF TGTGCCAGCAGCTTAGTCGGGGGCTCTGGAAACACCATATATTTT
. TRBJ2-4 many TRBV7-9 CASSPSQGNIQYF TGTGCCAGCAGCCCATCCCAGGGAAACATTCAGTACTTC
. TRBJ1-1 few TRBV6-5 CAHSPDGNTEAFF TGTGCCCACAGTCCCGACGGGAACACTGAAGCTTTCTTT
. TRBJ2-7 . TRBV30 CAWKHGPYEQYF TGTGCCTGGAAGCATGGGCCCTACGAGCAGTACTTC
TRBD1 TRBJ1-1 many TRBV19 CASTRDSYTEAFF TGTGCCAGTACCCGGGACAGCTACACTGAAGCTTTCTTT
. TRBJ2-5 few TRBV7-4 CASTQRGTQYF TGTGCCAGCACGCAAAGAGGGACCCAGTACTTC
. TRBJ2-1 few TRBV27 CASSLSSYNEQFF TGTGCCAGCAGTTTATCCTCCTACAATGAGCAGTTCTTC
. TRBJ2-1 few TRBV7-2 CASSPNFRNEQFF TGTGCCAGCAGCCCGAACTTTAGGAATGAGCAGTTCTTC
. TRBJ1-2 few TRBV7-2 CASSLSATGKGGYTF TGTGCCAGCAGCTTATCGGCAACAGGGAAGGGTGGCTACACCTTC
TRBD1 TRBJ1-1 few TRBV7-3 CASSLRRGGAGNTEAFF TGTGCCAGCAGCCTTCGTCGAGGGGGCGCAGGAAACACTGAAGCTTTCTTT
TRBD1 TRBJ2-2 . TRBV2 CASSQQGDTGELFF TGTGCCAGCAGTCAACAGGGGGACACCGGGGAGCTGTTTTTT